This TCR beta chain was identified during a study of T cell repertoires in cytomegalovirus infection. This clonotype was counted many times. Using its own MiXCR run on the reads, TCRdb lists one record per CDR3 protein. The table shows about 150,000 distinct CDR3 sequences, with around a quarter occurring only once. The V end was cut by 5 bases, the J end by 3 bases, with 10 bases between. The length of the CDR3 is 13 residues. CDR1 and CDR2 from the germline V gene are SGHTA and FQGNSA. The chain combines TRBV7-2 with TRBJ2-5; perhaps D is TRBD1 or TRBD2 (5 bases each). The receptor's source is a human donor in good health (CMV status not recorded). Some clones in this sample may be carry-over from other donors' samples. Sequenced input: PBMCs. The CDR3 region has the DNA TGTGCCAGCAGCCGGGGCGAGAAAGAGACCCAGTACTTC. It translates to CASSRGEKETQYF. Full variable domain (missing parts from reference TRBV7-2 and TRBJ2-5): GAGVSQSPSNKVTEKGKDVELRCDPISGHTALYWYRQSLGQGLEFLIYFQGNSAPDKSGLPSDRFSAERTGGSVSTLTIQRTQQEDSAVYLCASSRGEKETQYFGPGTRLLVL.